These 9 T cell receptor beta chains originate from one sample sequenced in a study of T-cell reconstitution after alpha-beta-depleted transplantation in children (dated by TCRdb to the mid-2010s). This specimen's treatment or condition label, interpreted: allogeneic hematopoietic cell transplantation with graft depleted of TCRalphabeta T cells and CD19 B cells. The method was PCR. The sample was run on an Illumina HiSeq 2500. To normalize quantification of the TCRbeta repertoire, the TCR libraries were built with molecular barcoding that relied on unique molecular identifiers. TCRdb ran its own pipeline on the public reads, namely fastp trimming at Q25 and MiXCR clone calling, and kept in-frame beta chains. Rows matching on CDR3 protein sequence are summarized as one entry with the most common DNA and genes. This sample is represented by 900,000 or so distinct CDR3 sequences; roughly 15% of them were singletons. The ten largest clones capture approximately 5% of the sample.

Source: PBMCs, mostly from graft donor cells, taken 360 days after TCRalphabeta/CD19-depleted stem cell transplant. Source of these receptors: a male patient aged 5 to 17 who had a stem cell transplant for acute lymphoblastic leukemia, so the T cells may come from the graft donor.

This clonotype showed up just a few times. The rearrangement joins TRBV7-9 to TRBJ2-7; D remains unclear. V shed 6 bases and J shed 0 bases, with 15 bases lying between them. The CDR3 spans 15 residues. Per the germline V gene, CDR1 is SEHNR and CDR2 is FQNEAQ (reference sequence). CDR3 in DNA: TGTGCCAGCAGTCCGAGTTTTACGAGCTCCTACGAGCAGTACTTC. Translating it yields CASSPSFTSSYEQYF.

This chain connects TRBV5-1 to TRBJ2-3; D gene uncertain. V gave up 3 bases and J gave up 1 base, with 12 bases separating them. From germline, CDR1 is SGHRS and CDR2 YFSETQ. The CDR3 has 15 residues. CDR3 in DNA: TGCGCCAGCAGCTACAGAGATGGGGGCACAGATACGCAGTATTTT. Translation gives CASSYRDGGTDTQYF.

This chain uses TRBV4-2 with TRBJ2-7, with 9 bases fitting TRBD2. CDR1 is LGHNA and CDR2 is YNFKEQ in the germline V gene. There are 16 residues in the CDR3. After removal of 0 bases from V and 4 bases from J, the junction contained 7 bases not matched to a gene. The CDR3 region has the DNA TGTGCCAGCAGCCAAGAGGGAGCGGGAGGCGGATACGAGCAGTACTTC. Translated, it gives CASSQEGAGGGYEQYF.

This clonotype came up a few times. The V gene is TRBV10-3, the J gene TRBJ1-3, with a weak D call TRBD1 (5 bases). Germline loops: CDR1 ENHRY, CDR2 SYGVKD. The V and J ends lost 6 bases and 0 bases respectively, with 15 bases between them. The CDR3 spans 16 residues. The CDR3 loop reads CAISNPGTDSGNTIYF. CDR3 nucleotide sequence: TGTGCCATCAGCAATCCCGGGACGGACTCTGGAAACACCATATATTTT.

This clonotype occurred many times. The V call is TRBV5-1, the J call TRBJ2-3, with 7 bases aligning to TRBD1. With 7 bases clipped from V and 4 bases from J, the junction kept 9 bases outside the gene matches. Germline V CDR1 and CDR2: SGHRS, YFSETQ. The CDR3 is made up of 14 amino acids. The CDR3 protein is CASRRDSEADTQYF. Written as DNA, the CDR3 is TGCGCCAGCCGCCGGGACAGCGAAGCAGATACGCAGTATTTT.

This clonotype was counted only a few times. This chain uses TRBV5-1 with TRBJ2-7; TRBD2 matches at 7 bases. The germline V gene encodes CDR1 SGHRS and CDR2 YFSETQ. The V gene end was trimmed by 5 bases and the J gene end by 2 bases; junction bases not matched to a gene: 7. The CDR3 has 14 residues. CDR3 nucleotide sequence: TGCGCCAGCAGGTTTCTAGCGGCTACCTACGAGCAGTACTTC. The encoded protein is CASRFLAATYEQYF.

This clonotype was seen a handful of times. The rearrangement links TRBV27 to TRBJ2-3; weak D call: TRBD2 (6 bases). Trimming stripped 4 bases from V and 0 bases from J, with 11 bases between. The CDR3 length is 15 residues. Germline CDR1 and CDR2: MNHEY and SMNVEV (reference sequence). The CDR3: CASSSPAGSTDTQYF. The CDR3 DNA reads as TGTGCCAGCAGTTCCCCTGCGGGAAGCACAGATACGCAGTATTTT.

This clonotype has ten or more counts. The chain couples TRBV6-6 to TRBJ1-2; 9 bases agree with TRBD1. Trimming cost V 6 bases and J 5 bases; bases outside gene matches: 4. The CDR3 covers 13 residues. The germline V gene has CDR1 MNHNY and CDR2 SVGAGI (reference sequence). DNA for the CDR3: TGTGCCAGCAGCCGGGACAGGGCTTATGGCTACACCTTC. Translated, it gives CASSRDRAYGYTF.

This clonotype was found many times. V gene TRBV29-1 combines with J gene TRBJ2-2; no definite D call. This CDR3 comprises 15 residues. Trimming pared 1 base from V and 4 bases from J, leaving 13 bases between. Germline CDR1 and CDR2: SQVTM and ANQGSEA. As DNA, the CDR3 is TGCAGCGTTGAAGTGGAAATACCTCCCACCGGGGAGCTGTTTTTT. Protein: CSVEVEIPPTGELFF.